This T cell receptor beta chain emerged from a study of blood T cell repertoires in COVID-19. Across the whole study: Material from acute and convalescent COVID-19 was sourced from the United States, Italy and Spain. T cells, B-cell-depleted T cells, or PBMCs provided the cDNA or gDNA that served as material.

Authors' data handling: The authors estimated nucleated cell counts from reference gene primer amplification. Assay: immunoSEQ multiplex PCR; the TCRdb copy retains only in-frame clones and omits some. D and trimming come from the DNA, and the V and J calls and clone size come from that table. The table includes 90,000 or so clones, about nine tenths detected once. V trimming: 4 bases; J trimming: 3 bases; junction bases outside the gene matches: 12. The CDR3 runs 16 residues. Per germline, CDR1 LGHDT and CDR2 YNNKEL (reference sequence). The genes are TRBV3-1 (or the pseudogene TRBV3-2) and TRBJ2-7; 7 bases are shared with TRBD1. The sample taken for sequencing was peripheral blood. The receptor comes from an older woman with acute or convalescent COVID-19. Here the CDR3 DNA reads TGTGCCAGCAGCCCACGGGACAGAGGGGTGAACTACGAGCAGTACTTC. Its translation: CASSPRDRGVNYEQYF.